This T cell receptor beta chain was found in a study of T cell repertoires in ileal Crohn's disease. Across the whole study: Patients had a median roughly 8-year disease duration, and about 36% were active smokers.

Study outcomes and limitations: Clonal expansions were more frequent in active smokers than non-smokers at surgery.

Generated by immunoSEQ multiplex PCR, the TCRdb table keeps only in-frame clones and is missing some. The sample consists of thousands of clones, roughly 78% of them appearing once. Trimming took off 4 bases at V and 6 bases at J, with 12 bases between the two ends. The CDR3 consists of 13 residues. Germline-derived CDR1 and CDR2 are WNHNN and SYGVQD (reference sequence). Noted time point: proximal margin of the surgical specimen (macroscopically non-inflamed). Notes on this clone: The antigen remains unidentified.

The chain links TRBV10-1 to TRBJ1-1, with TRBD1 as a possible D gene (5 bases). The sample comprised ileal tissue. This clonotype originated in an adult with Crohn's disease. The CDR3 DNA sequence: TGCGCCAGCAGTGGACAGTTGGGTTCTGAAGCTTTCTTT. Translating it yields CASSGQLGSEAFF.